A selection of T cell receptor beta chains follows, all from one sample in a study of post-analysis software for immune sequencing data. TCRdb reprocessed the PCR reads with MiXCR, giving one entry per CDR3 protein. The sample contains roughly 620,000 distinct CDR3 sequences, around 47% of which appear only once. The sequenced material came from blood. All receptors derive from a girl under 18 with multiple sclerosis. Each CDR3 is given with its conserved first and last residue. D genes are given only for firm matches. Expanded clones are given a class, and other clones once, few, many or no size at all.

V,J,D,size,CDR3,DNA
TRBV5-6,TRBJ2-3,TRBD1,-,CASTKKGTGGDTQYF,TGTGCCAGCACAAAGAAGGGGACAGGGGGGGATACGCAGTATTTT
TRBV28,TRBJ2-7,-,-,CASSYPGGYYEQYF,TGTGCCAGCAGTTACCCTGGGGGGTACTACGAGCAGTACTTC
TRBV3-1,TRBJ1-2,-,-,CASTGDSFYGYTF,TGTGCCAGCACCGGGGACTCGTTCTATGGCTACACCTTC
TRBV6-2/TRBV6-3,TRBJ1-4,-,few,CASSYRGANEKLFF,TGTGCCAGCAGTTACAGAGGGGCTAATGAAAAACTGTTTTTT
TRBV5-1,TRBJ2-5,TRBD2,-,CASSIPGLGGAETQYF,TGCGCCAGCAGCATCCCGGGACTCGGGGGGGCGGAGACCCAGTACTTC
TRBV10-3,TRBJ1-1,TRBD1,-,CAISGVFGTGSGSTEAFF,TGTGCCATCAGTGGCGTATTCGGGACAGGGTCGGGAAGCACTGAAGCTTTCTTT
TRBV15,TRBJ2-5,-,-,CATSRPHAETQYF,TGTGCCACCAGCAGACCCCACGCGGAGACCCAGTACTTC
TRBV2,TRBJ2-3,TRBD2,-,CAILLAGTDTQYF,TGTGCCATTCTATTAGCGGGGACAGATACGCAGTATTTT
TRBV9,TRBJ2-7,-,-,CASSVGASYEQYF,TGTGCCAGCAGCGTAGGGGCTAGCTACGAGCAGTACTTC
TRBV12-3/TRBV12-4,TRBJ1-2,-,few,CASSFERNYGYTF,TGTGCCAGCAGTTTTGAGCGCAACTATGGCTACACCTTC
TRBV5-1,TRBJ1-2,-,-,CASSLGAGSELSYGYTF,TGCGCCAGCAGCTTGGGAGCAGGGTCGGAGTTATCGTATGGCTACACCTTC
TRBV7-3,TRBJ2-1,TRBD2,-,CASSTPAGGTSYNEQFF,TGTGCCAGCAGCACCCCAGCGGGGGGAACCTCCTACAATGAGCAGTTCTTC
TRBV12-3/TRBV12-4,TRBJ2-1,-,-,CASSPPHRYGNEQFF,TGTGCCAGCAGTCCCCCCCACAGGTACGGCAATGAGCAGTTCTTC
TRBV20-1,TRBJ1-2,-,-,CSAQAGNYGYTF,TGCAGTGCCCAGGCGGGGAACTATGGCTACACCTTC
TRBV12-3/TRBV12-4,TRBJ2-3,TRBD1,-,CASSLAGTDAQYF,TGTGCCAGCAGTTTAGCTGGGACAGATGCGCAGTATTTT
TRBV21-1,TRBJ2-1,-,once,CASSKAVPREDEQFF,TGTGCCAGCAGCAAAGCGGTGCCTCGAGAGGATGAGCAGTTCTTC
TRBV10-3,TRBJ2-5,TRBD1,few,CAVTPGQGKETQYF,TGTGCCGTAACTCCGGGACAGGGTAAAGAGACCCAGTACTTC
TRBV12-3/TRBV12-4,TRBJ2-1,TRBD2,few,CASSPTSGNNEQFF,TGTGCCAGCAGCCCGACTAGCGGTAACAATGAGCAGTTCTTC
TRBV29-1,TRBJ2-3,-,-,CSVRRDFTDTQYF,TGCAGCGTTCGAAGGGACTTCACAGATACGCAGTATTTT
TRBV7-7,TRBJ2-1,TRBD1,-,CASSRGDRLYNKQFF,TGTGCTAGCAGTCGCGGGGACAGGTTATACAATAAGCAGTTCTTC
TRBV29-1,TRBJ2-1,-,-,CSVGLLNYNEQLF,TGCAGCGTTGGCCTTCTCAATTACAATGAGCAGTTATTC
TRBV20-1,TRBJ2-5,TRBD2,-,CSVPALPVGLAETQYF,TGCAGTGTTCCGGCCCTTCCGGTGGGACTAGCTGAGACCCAGTACTTC
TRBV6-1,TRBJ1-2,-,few,CASSERRVAGYTF,TGTGCCAGCAGTGAACGCAGGGTGGCCGGCTACACCTTC
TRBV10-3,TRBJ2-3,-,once,CAINLRELRLDTQYF,TGTGCCATCAATTTACGTGAACTACGGTTAGATACGCAGTATTTT
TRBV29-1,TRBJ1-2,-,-,CSVDLDGLNYGYTF,TGCAGCGTTGATCTGGACGGTCTAAACTATGGCTACACCTTC
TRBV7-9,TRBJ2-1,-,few,CASSSALRSVFF,TGTGCCAGCAGCTCCGCACTGAGATCGGTGTTCTTC
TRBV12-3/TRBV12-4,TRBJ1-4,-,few,CASSLGGQSGEKLFF,TGTGCCAGCAGTTTAGGCGGACAGTCAGGTGAAAAACTGTTTTTT
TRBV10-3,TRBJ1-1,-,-,CAISERQVSNTEAFF,TGTGCCATCAGTGAGAGACAGGTTTCCAACACTGAAGCTTTCTTT
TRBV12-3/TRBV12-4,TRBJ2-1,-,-,CASSFVGDRLIRNEQFF,TGTGCCAGCAGTTTTGTCGGGGACCGTCTGATAAGGAATGAGCAGTTCTTC
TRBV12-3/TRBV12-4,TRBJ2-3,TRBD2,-,CAGSISGPRTDTQYF,TGTGCCGGCAGCATTAGCGGGCCCCGCACAGATACGCAGTATTTT